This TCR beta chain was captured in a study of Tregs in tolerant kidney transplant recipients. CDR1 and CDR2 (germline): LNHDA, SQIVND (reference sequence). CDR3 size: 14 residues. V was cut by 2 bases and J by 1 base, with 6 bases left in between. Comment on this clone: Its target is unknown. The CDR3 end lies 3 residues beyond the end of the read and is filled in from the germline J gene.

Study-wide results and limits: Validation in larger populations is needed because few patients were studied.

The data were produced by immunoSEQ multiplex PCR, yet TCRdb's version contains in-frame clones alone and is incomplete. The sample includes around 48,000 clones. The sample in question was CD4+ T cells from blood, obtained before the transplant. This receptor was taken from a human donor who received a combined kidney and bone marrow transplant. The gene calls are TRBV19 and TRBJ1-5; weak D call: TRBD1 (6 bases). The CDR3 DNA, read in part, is TGTGCCAGTAGTATAAGGGGGAGCAATCAGCCC. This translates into CASSIRGSNQP. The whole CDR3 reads CASSIRGSNQPQHF.